This entry lists 26 T cell receptor beta chains sequenced from one sample in a study of T cell responses to AZD1222 COVID-19 vaccine. Sequencing used immunoSEQ multiplex PCR; TCRdb keeps in-frame clones, though not all of them. The sample includes roughly 70,000 clones, around 79% seen only once; the top ten take roughly 21%. Specimen: peripheral blood, collected on day 0 of MenACWY control vaccination. Source of these receptors: an adult in good health.

The CDR3 sequence: CASSPVPGGSNTGELFF. DNA for the CDR3: TGCGCCAGCAGCCCCGTTCCCGGCGGTTCGAACACCGGGGAGCTGTTTTTT. The chain has TRBV5-1 and TRBJ2-2; D is uncertain. CDR3 size: 17 residues. Germline loops: CDR1 SGHRS, CDR2 YFSETQ. V was shortened by 4 bases and J by 0 bases, with 16 bases between the two germline ends.

The CDR3 sequence is CASSQVHGWSYGYTF. CDR3 DNA: TGTGCCAGCAGCCAAGTCCACGGCTGGTCCTATGGCTACACCTTC. The chain recombines TRBV14 with TRBJ1-2; no clear D gene. This CDR3 comprises 15 residues. V lost 1 base, J lost 4 bases, and 13 bases lay in between. Germline assignment: CDR1 SGHDN and CDR2 FVKESK.

The J gene is TRBJ2-2, the V gene TRBV19; D possibly matches TRBD1 or TRBD2 (5 bases each). The CDR3 consists of 18 residues. V was clipped by 5 bases and J by 2 bases, with 21 bases between them. Germline V lookup: CDR1 LNHDA, CDR2 SQIVND (reference sequence). CDR3 protein: CASSGGTHGTPNTGELFF. CDR3 coding DNA: TGTGCCAGTAGTGGAGGAACTCACGGGACGCCCAACACCGGGGAGCTGTTTTTT.

This clone has only one observation. V is TRBV7-9 and J is TRBJ1-1; D is unclear. Germline V gene sequence: CDR1 SEHNR, CDR2 FQNEAQ (reference sequence). This CDR3 is 13 amino acids long. V was trimmed by 2 bases and J by 2 bases, leaving 6 bases between them. CDR3 loop: CASSLSLNTEAFF. For the CDR3, the DNA is TGTGCCAGCAGCTTATCACTCAACACTGAAGCTTTCTTT.

The CDR3, as DNA: TGTGCCAGCAGTCGGAACAATGAGCAGTTCTTC. Translating it yields CASSRNNEQFF. The J gene is TRBJ2-1, the V gene TRBV27; no clear D gene. CDR3 length: 11 amino acids. V was clipped by 5 bases and J by 5 bases, with 4 bases between them. Looked up from germline, CDR1 is MNHEY and CDR2 is SMNVEV (reference sequence).

This clone was counted a single time. V usage is TRBV5-1 and J usage is TRBJ1-1; 7 bases fit TRBD1. The CDR3 has 15 residues. The germline V gene encodes CDR1 SGHRS and CDR2 YFSETQ. The trim removed 4 bases at V and 1 base at J, leaving 7 bases unmatched. Here the CDR3 reads CASSRDGTENTEAFF. CDR3 nucleotide sequence: TGCGCCAGCAGCCGGGATGGGACAGAGAACACTGAAGCTTTCTTT.

V and J are TRBV6-5 and TRBJ1-1, with TRBD1 matching over 7 bases. The CDR3 runs to 14 residues. The germline V gene has CDR1 MNHEY and CDR2 SVGAGI. The V segment lost 5 bases and the J segment 1 base; nucleotides outside the gene matches: 4. The CDR3 coding sequence is TGTGCCAGCAGTCCCCGACAGGGGAACACTGAAGCTTTCTTT. It specifies CASSPRQGNTEAFF.

This chain links TRBV19 with TRBJ1-4, with 8 bases lining up with TRBD1. The CDR3 spans 15 residues. The germline V gene has CDR1 LNHDA and CDR2 SQIVND (reference sequence). V shed 5 bases, J shed 4 bases, and the junction held 6 bases outside the gene matches. The chain's CDR3 is CASSVDRDVNEKLFF. CDR3 DNA: TGTGCCAGTAGTGTGGACAGGGACGTTAATGAAAAACTGTTTTTT. Full variable domain (remainder filled in from reference TRBV19 and TRBJ1-4): DGGITQSPKYLFRKEGQNVTLSCEQNLNHDAMYWYRQDPGQGLRLIYYSQIVNDFQKGDIAEGYSVSREKKESFPLTVTSAQKNPTAFYLCASSVDRDVNEKLFFGSGTQLSVL.

The genes are TRBV7-2 and TRBJ2-1; D is ambiguous. Trimming removed 4 bases at V and 3 bases at J, with 10 bases between. The CDR3 has 14 amino acids. CDR1 is SGHTA, CDR2 FQGNSA, per germline. Here the CDR3 reads CASSSLTGYNEQFF. In DNA form, the CDR3 reads TGTGCCAGCAGCTCCCTGACTGGCTACAATGAGCAGTTCTTC.

V gene TRBV5-1 combines with J gene TRBJ2-1; 10 positions agree with TRBD1. V gave up 0 bases and J gave up 5 bases; unmatched junction bases: 5. CDR3 size: 16 residues. Germline V gene data show CDR1 as SGHRS and CDR2 as YFSETQ. The CDR3, as DNA: TGCGCCAGCAGCTTGGAGGGACAGGGGTTGGACAATGAGCAGTTCTTC. Translated, it gives CASSLEGQGLDNEQFF.

This chain uses TRBV21-1 with TRBJ2-3; TRBD1 is the table's D call and was not checked against the DNA. TRBV21-1 has pseudogene status. This CDR3 comprises 14 residues. CDR3: CAPLGFRGADTQYF. The CDR3 nucleotides read TGTGCCCCCCTGGGCTTCAGGGGGGCAGATACGCAGTATTTT.

The CDR3 sequence is CASSPPSRGAALSYEQYF. The DNA for the CDR3 is TGTGCCAGCTCACCACCGAGTCGTGGGGCCGCCCTCTCCTACGAGCAGTACTTC. J is TRBJ2-7 and V is TRBV18; D possibly corresponds to TRBD1 (5 bases). CDR1 and CDR2 from the germline V gene are KGHSH and LQKENI. Trimming shortened V by 0 bases and J by 0 bases, and 18 bases separated the two germline ends. The CDR3 totals 18 residues.

The table lists this clone with a few counts. The chain employs TRBV6-1 and TRBJ1-2, with TRBD1 as a possible D gene (5 bases). The germline V gene encodes CDR1 MNHNS and CDR2 SASEGT. V was clipped by 1 base and J by 8 bases, with 20 bases between them. The CDR3 totals 16 residues. CDR3 region: CASSEGTGVLVRGYTF. The CDR3 DNA sequence: TGTGCCAGCAGTGAAGGAACAGGTGTGCTAGTTCGGGGCTACACCTTC.

The J gene is TRBJ1-4, the V gene TRBV5-4, with 8 bases identical to TRBD1. There are 13 residues in the CDR3. Germline assignment: CDR1 SGHNT and CDR2 YYREEE (reference sequence). Trimming cost V 4 bases and J 8 bases; bases outside gene matches: 4. The CDR3 loop is CASSPDRGEKLFF. CDR3 nucleotide sequence: TGTGCCAGCAGCCCAGACAGGGGCGAAAAACTGTTTTTT.

This chain joins TRBV30 and TRBJ1-6; no clear D gene. V lost 6 bases to trimming and J lost 10 bases, with 16 bases between them. Germline CDR1 GTSNPN, CDR2 SVGIG (reference sequence). CDR3 size: 13 residues. The CDR3 DNA reads as TGTGCCTGCAATAAGGGCTTAGAATCACCCCTCCACTTT. Its protein is CACNKGLESPLHF.

This clone was observed once. The chain employs TRBV18 and TRBJ2-5; the D is unclear. The ends were cut back, 2 bases at V and 5 bases at J, with 15 bases in the middle. In germline, CDR1 is KGHSH, CDR2 LQKENI. The CDR3 is 15 residues long. CDR3 residues: CASSPEMMLGETQYF. CDR3 coding DNA: TGTGCCAGCTCACCAGAGATGATGTTGGGGGAGACCCAGTACTTC.

J is TRBJ1-2 and V is TRBV19, with D hard to call. The germline gives CDR1 LNHDA, CDR2 SQIVND (reference sequence). This CDR3 contains 13 residues. Trimming took 6 bases from V and 1 from J, leaving 9 bases between them. The CDR3, as DNA: TGTGCCAGTAGCCAGTTAATTAACTATGGCTACACCTTC. It yields the protein CASSQLINYGYTF.

The chain has TRBV19 and TRBJ1-5; 8 positions match TRBD1. J gave up 7 bases and V 5 bases, and 10 bases lay outside the gene matches. Per the germline V gene, CDR1 is LNHDA and CDR2 is SQIVND (reference sequence). The CDR3 is 15 amino acids. The CDR3 DNA reads as TGTGCCAGTAGTCCCCAGGGGGCTCAACGGCAGCCCCAGCATTTT. It encodes CASSPQGAQRQPQHF.

The chain is built from TRBV11-2 and TRBJ2-2; no clear D gene. The CDR3 spans 15 residues. Trimming took 1 base from V and 5 from J, leaving 11 bases between them. Germline lookup yields CDR1 SGHAT and CDR2 FQNNGV. In DNA, the CDR3 is TGTGCCAGCAGCTTAGCGGTCGGCGGAACCGGGGAGCTGTTTTTT. Protein sequence: CASSLAVGGTGELFF.

This chain joins TRBV10-3 and TRBJ1-4; TRBD1 agrees at 7 bases. The CDR3 is 15 residues long. Trimming cost V 3 bases and J 3 bases; bases outside gene matches: 4. Germline V gene sequence: CDR1 ENHRY, CDR2 SYGVKD. CDR3 in DNA: TGTGCCATCAGTGAATCCACAGGGGCTAATGAAAAACTGTTTTTT. Amino acids: CAISESTGANEKLFF.

This sequence joins TRBV14 and TRBJ1-6; D might be TRBD1 (5 bases). Deletions cut 0 bases from V and 7 bases from J, with 16 bases between. This CDR3 contains 17 residues. CDR1 is SGHDN, CDR2 FVKESK, per germline. The CDR3 loop is CASSQDQALRGNSPLHF. The CDR3 DNA reads as TGTGCCAGCAGCCAAGATCAGGCTCTGAGGGGAAATTCACCCCTCCACTTT.

The CDR3 is CASSPGTGFTDTQYF. CDR3 coding DNA: TGTGCCAGCTCACCAGGGACAGGGTTCACAGATACGCAGTATTTT. The chain carries TRBV18 and TRBJ2-3, with 9 bases aligning to TRBD1. J lost 2 bases, V lost 2 bases, and 2 bases had no gene match. The germline CDR1 and CDR2 sequences are KGHSH and LQKENI. CDR3 size: 15 residues.

The genes are TRBV19 and TRBJ2-1; 9 nucleotides agree with TRBD2. The CDR3 contains 16 residues. The V segment lost 3 bases and the J segment 5 bases; nucleotides outside the gene matches: 8. The germline CDR1 and CDR2 sequences are LNHDA and SQIVND (reference sequence). The CDR3 loop is CASSIRAGGHNNEQFF. The CDR3 DNA is TGTGCCAGTAGTATTAGAGCGGGGGGACATAACAATGAGCAGTTCTTC.

The chain is built from TRBV5-6 and TRBJ1-1, with D hard to call. The CDR3 loop spans 14 amino acids. Trimming left V 6 bases short and J 7 bases short, with 19 bases between. Germline CDR1 SGHDT, CDR2 YYEEEE. The CDR3 spells CASTRGGSASEAFF. The CDR3 DNA reads TGTGCCAGCACGCGCGGTGGATCGGCGAGTGAAGCTTTCTTT.

The genes are TRBV30 and TRBJ1-2; 8 nucleotides align to TRBD1. V shed 2 bases, J shed 3 bases, and the junction held 5 bases outside the gene matches. Germline CDR1 and CDR2: GTSNPN and SVGIG (reference sequence). CDR3 size: 14 residues. CDR3 bases: TGTGCCTGGAGTCTTCTGACAGGGGACTATGGCTACACCTTC. Translation: CAWSLLTGDYGYTF.

This clone was detected only a few times. The chain has TRBV6-5 and TRBJ1-2; D is unresolved. CDR1 and CDR2 from the germline V gene are MNHEY and SVGAGI. V was pared by 6 bases and J by 0 bases, with 14 bases between. CDR3 length: 15 amino acids. The CDR3 is CASRAEGGPNYGYTF. CDR3 nucleotides: TGTGCCAGCAGGGCCGAGGGAGGGCCTAACTATGGCTACACCTTC.